This section outlines one T cell receptor (beta chain) sequence together with its context. Its antigen is still unknown. As for time point: peripheral blood 6 weeks after treatment start. There were between 1 and 8 samples from each patient, taken pretreatment and on-treatment. The data are from a study of PD-L1 blockade in urothelial cancer. General observations from the study: Greater 3-week expansion of tumor-associated blood clones was recorded for durable-benefit patients.

PCRs each included synthetic TCR analog templates spiked in. Libraries were prepared by immunoSEQ multiplex PCR; TCRdb keeps only in-frame clonotypes and omits some of them. The sample lists 35,000 to 40,000 clones; about 88% were seen once. Sequencing used PBMCs, obtained around atezolizumab (anti-PD-L1) treatment. This clonotype originated in a man between 60 and 75 years old with urothelial cancer.

The CDR3 spells CASRQDWSTDGYTF. In DNA form, the CDR3 reads TGTGCCAGTAGACAAGACTGGTCGACGGATGGCTACACCTTC. The genes are TRBV19 and TRBJ1-2, with unresolved D. V lost 6 bases and J lost 6, with 17 bases in between. Per the germline V gene, CDR1 is LNHDA and CDR2 is SQIVND (reference sequence). The CDR3 extends over 14 amino acids.